The present entry profiles one TCR beta chain with its context. As yet, its antigen is unknown. The data were obtained in a study of CD8+ T cells in alopecia areata. Study findings and constraints: Mice gave a clearer picture of TCR sharing than patients did, possibly for HLA-related reasons. Persistence in scalp and blood during tofacitinib was observed for many expanded lesional clones.

Treatment noted: oral pan-JAK inhibitor, 5-10 mg twice daily. Alopecia areata patients had lesional scalp punch biopsies and peripheral blood taken from them. CDR1 is MNHEY, CDR2 SMNVEV, per germline (reference sequence). The CDR3 sequence is 12 residues long. The V gene lost 3 bases and the J gene lost 5 bases, with 7 bases spanning the gap. As the sequencing template, cDNA was produced by extracting RNA and reverse transcribing it. TCRdb's table, derived via immunoSEQ multiplex PCR, lists solely in-frame clones and lacks some. The sample includes about 250,000 clones, 60% seen only once; the top ten take 0.75% to 0.95%.

The TCR sequence derives from a human donor with alopecia areata. The genes are TRBV27 and TRBJ1-2; D gene uncertain. Sequenced material: CD4+ T cells sorted from blood, taken at approximately week 51, from a patient treated with tofacitinib. The CDR3 DNA reads TGTGCCAGCAGTTTCGAACAGTATGGCTACACCTTC. Translating gives CASSFEQYGYTF.